These T cell receptor beta chains were read from a single sample in a study of OX40 agonist ivuxolimab in advanced cancers. Assay used: immunoSEQ multiplex PCR; TCRdb lists only in-frame clones, some missing. This table holds 100,000 or so clones, 70% to 90% found once. The sequencing used CD4+ or CD8+ T cells sorted from blood, collected in a trial of the OX40 agonist ivuxolimab. The receptors shown here come from an adult with an advanced solid tumor such as melanoma, head and neck, liver or kidney cancer. CDR3s include the opening cysteine and the closing phenylalanine or tryptophan.

V,CDR3
TRBV18,CASSPPAGAAYEQYF
TRBV30,CAWSKVGSTEAFF
TRBV27,CASMVAPYNEQFF
TRBV27,CASSFGRYRDNEQFF
TRBV5-1,CASSPYRPLSTDTQYF
TRBV19,CASSIIDGGRADTQYF
TRBV6-6,CASSYLTGASYEQYF
TRBV7-2,CASSSMDVSSQHF
TRBV30,CAWSVGLNTDTQYF
TRBV7-8,CASSLADRRLGTEAFF
TRBV2,CASSEGVTVSSHF
TRBV5-4,CASSLIGLSSYEQYF
TRBV7-2,CASSLGTSQETQYF
TRBV11-3,CASSLASGSNIQYF
TRBV11-3,CASSFGSSYEQYF
TRBV4-1,CASSSTLSSYNSPLHF
TRBV5-1,CASSLVDRGTGELFF
TRBV7-2,CASSSQPQETQYF
TRBV2,CASSEAGLNYGYTF
TRBV28,CASSPGGARSYQPQHF
TRBV7-2,CASSLAGVKTEQFF
TRBV9,CASSVGGLYNEQFF
TRBV29-1,CSVVLLTGRVYGYTF
TRBV4-3,CASSHRPGKETQYF
TRBV7-8,CASSLARVTGVYNEQFF
TRBV7-2,CASSFQTLASETQYF
TRBV6-1,CASSEKGRLTNEKLFF
TRBV7-8,CASSPWTSGSTTFF
TRBV5-1,CASSPGQSSYNEQFF
TRBV30,CAWSFGLAGAVDTQYF
TRBV28,CASSSGTEAFF
TRBV18,CASQGGENTEAFF
TRBV6-6,CASSVGRGGEQYF
TRBV2,CASSPTSGRDEQYF
TRBV7-7,CASSQGLAGGADTQYF
TRBV5-1,CASSFILATEQYF
TRBV27,CASSLGPTGANVLTF
TRBV7-2,CASSRGTGGNNEQFF
TRBV28,CASSQFEIAKNIQYF
TRBV18,CASSPGSERPYEQYF
TRBV18,CASSLLKFSGYEQFF
TRBV6-6,CASSSEKLFF
TRBV6-1,CASSDTGGQPQHF
TRBV30,CAWGSGTGQPQHF
TRBV28,CASSLGQFNTGELFF
TRBV7-2,CASSLVEDNEQFF
TRBV12-5,CASGLELRETQYF
TRBV4-1,CASSLGEKLFF
TRBV7-2,CASSSWASGEETQYF
TRBV2,CASSQTGFTGGYTF
TRBV7-9,CASSLGTGGLNEQFF
TRBV28,CASSFNPRDTQYF
TRBV7-9,CASSFRAGEGDTQYF
TRBV28,CASSPAGTRSRNTQYF
TRBV6-6,CASSTRDRGSYGYTF
TRBV10-3,CAISLSRGDRGGYTF
TRBV18,CASSPLDRGNYGYTF